These 31 T cell receptor beta chains share one sample of origin, sequenced in a study of blood T cells in healthy people across ages. Then a second PCR, running roughly 7 to 11 cycles, was carried out with a sample-barcoded 5' primer and a J-beta primer mix. TCRdb re-called the 5' RACE reads with MiXCR, one entry per CDR3 protein. Among roughly 1.4 million distinct CDR3 sequences, roughly 59% were seen once, and the ten largest hold 6.5% to 8.5%. The sample taken for sequencing was blood. These receptors came from a man aged 18 to 35 in good health.

J is TRBJ1-5 and V is TRBV20-1; unclear D gene. This CDR3 contains 12 residues. Germline V gives CDR1 DFQATT, CDR2 SNEGSKA (reference sequence). The germline V and J ends were trimmed by 6 bases and 4 bases, with 10 bases remaining between them. This chain's CDR3 is CSAVNLNQPQHF. For the CDR3, the DNA is TGCAGTGCCGTTAACCTTAATCAGCCCCAGCATTTT.

The rearrangement uses TRBV4-2 and TRBJ2-5, with 11 bases matching TRBD1. With 3 bases clipped from V and 5 bases from J, the junction kept 8 bases outside the gene matches. Germline V gives CDR1 LGHNA, CDR2 YNFKEQ. CDR3 length: 16 amino acids. The CDR3 reads CASSQEGTGGHETQYF. In DNA form, the CDR3 reads TGTGCCAGCAGCCAGGAGGGGACAGGGGGTCATGAGACCCAGTACTTC.

The V and J genes are TRBV15 and TRBJ2-5, with TRBD1 as a possible D gene (5 bases). This CDR3 spans 14 amino acids. The V gene lost 3 bases and the J gene lost 3 bases, with 11 bases spanning the gap. From germline, CDR1 is LNHNV and CDR2 YYDKDF (reference sequence). CDR3 nucleotide sequence: TGTGCCACCAGCAGCGGGTGGGGCGAAGAGACCCAGTACTTC. The encoded protein is CATSSGWGEETQYF.

Remarks on this clonotype: Possible read error: a much larger clone is one base away. The chain uses TRBV14 and TRBJ1-2, with D maybe TRBD1 (6 bases). Per germline, CDR1 SGHDN and CDR2 FVKESK. The CDR3 spans 13 residues. The V end lost 4 bases, the J end lost 4 bases, and 10 bases lay between the germline ends. The DNA of the CDR3 is TGTGCCAGCAGCCCGTACAGGGCCTATGGCTACACCTTC. Its protein is CASSPYRAYGYTF.

This clonotype was detected only once. The J gene is TRBJ2-3, the V gene TRBV4-3, with TRBD2 matching 7 bases. This CDR3 is built from 15 residues. In germline, CDR1 is LGHNA, CDR2 YSLEER. V dropped 1 base and J dropped 4; count of bases not matched to a gene: 5. The CDR3 DNA follows: TGCGCCAGCAGCCAAGGAGTACTAGCGCCAGATACGCAGTATTTT. As protein: CASSQGVLAPDTQYF.

V and J are TRBV12-3 or TRBV12-4 and TRBJ1-2; D call uncertain. The CDR3 spans 13 residues. V lost 8 bases to trimming and J lost 0 bases, with 10 bases between them. The chain's CDR3 is CASASSANYGYTF. The CDR3 coding sequence is TGTGCCAGCGCCTCCTCCGCTAACTATGGCTACACCTTC.

This clonotype was observed a handful of times. V and J are TRBV5-5 and TRBJ2-7; 9 positions agree with TRBD1. Germline assignment: CDR1 SGHKS and CDR2 YYEKEE (reference sequence). Trimming took 4 bases from V and 5 from J; bases not matched to a gene: 7. The CDR3 has 14 amino acids. This chain's CDR3 is CASSHATGGHEQYF. The DNA for the CDR3 is TGTGCCAGCAGCCACGCTACAGGGGGCCACGAGCAGTACTTC.

This clonotype was detected a few times. The chain uses TRBV6-5 and TRBJ2-7; the D gene could be TRBD1 or TRBD2 (5 bases each). The V end was cut by 5 bases, the J end by 4 bases, with 12 bases between. This CDR3 has 13 residues. Germline values: CDR1 MNHEY, CDR2 SVGAGI. The CDR3 spells CASSRGRGYEQYF. The DNA of the CDR3 is TGTGCCAGCAGTAGGGGACGGGGTTACGAGCAGTACTTC.

This clonotype was seen more than once but under ten times. The chain uses TRBV7-6 and TRBJ2-1; 11 bases align to TRBD1. From germline, CDR1 is SGHVS and CDR2 FNYEAQ. V gave up 4 bases and J gave up 5 bases; unmatched junction bases: 1. This CDR3 contains 14 residues. CDR3 nucleotide sequence: TGTGCCAGCAGCTGGACAGGGGGCAACAATGAGCAGTTCTTC. It yields the protein CASSWTGGNNEQFF.

The chain couples TRBV6-5 to TRBJ2-5; 8 bases map to TRBD2. V lost 6 bases, J lost 9 bases, and 6 bases stayed unmatched. The CDR3 runs to 12 residues. Germline V CDR1 and CDR2: MNHEY, SVGAGI. The CDR3: CASSKPGGPQYF. The CDR3 nucleotides are TGTGCCAGCAGCAAACCGGGAGGGCCCCAGTACTTC.

This chain joins TRBV7-9 and TRBJ2-7; no definite D call. Germline V gene lookup returns CDR1 SEHNR and CDR2 FQNEAQ (reference sequence). The CDR3 sequence is 14 residues long. V shed 3 bases and J shed 3 bases, with 12 bases lying between them. CDR3 in amino acids: CASSFAEKSYEQYF. In DNA form, the CDR3 reads TGTGCCAGCAGCTTCGCGGAGAAAAGCTACGAGCAGTACTTC.

V gene TRBV6-2 or TRBV6-3 combines with J gene TRBJ2-6, with a possible D match to TRBD2 (6 bases). Trimming stripped 10 bases from V and 2 bases from J, with 12 bases between. This CDR3 is 14 amino acids long. The germline V gene has CDR1 MNHEY and CDR2 SVGEGT. The CDR3 is CATGREPGANVLTF. The CDR3 DNA reads as TGTGCCACCGGACGGGAGCCTGGGGCCAACGTCCTGACTTTC.

This clonotype was detected only once. V and J are TRBV3-1 and TRBJ2-3; TRBD2 matches at 12 bases. Per germline, CDR1 LGHDT and CDR2 YNNKEL (reference sequence). V trimming: 5 bases; J trimming: 4 bases; junction bases outside the gene matches: 7. The CDR3 is 16 amino acids. As DNA, the CDR3 is TGTGCCAGCAGCTCTTCACTAGCGGGAGGAGCAGATACGCAGTATTTT. Protein: CASSSSLAGGADTQYF.

This sequence joins TRBV6-6 and TRBJ2-7; 9 nucleotides match TRBD1. Germline V lookup: CDR1 MNHNY, CDR2 SVGAGI (reference sequence). There are 15 residues in the CDR3. With 6 bases clipped from V and 4 bases from J, the junction kept 10 bases outside the gene matches. The CDR3 here is CASRRTGQGFYEQYF. The CDR3 coding sequence is TGTGCCAGCAGACGAACGGGACAGGGTTTTTACGAGCAGTACTTC.

The gene calls are TRBV5-1 and TRBJ2-1; TRBD2 might be the D (6 bases). This CDR3 comprises 18 residues. Germline V lookup: CDR1 SGHRS, CDR2 YFSETQ. The V end was cut by 0 bases, the J end by 6 bases, with 22 bases between. The CDR3 sequence: CASSLERLVSGAGNEQFF. In DNA form, the CDR3 reads TGCGCCAGCAGCTTGGAACGGCTGGTTTCGGGAGCCGGCAATGAGCAGTTCTTC.

The rearrangement joins TRBV6-6 to TRBJ2-1; D might be TRBD1 (6 bases). Between the trimmed V and J ends, which lost 2 bases and 3 bases, there was a span of 11 bases. The CDR3 sequence is 15 residues long. The germline V gene has CDR1 MNHNY and CDR2 SVGAGI (reference sequence). The CDR3 DNA reads as TGTGCCAGCAGTTACGACCGAGGGGGCTACAATGAGCAGTTCTTC. Protein product: CASSYDRGGYNEQFF.

With respect to this clonotype: One end of the junction varies from germline; a read error may be responsible. The chain recombines TRBV5-1 with TRBJ2-5, with 8 bases that match TRBD2. TRBJ2-7 explains the end of the DNA better; the J call may be wrong. The V gene's germline CDR1 is SGHRS and CDR2 YFSETQ. The CDR3 loop spans 15 amino acids. This chain's CDR3 is CAGSLEYGRGYEQYF. The CDR3 nucleotides are TGCGCCGGCAGCTTGGAATACGGGAGGGGCTACGAGCAGTACTTC.

The CDR3 loop is CASSDSSWGQFF. As DNA, the CDR3 is TGTGCCAGCAGCGATTCCAGCTGGGGACAGTTCTTC. The chain is built from TRBV7-8 and TRBJ2-1; unclear D gene. In germline, CDR1 is SGHVS, CDR2 FQNEAQ. Between the trimmed V and J ends, which lost 5 bases and 13 bases, there was a span of 15 bases. This CDR3 has 12 residues.

The chain couples TRBV25-1 to TRBJ1-1, with D unresolved. The CDR3 extends over 12 amino acids. The V end was cut by 4 bases, the J end by 3 bases, with 6 bases between. Germline CDR1 reads MGHDK; CDR2 reads SYGVNS. The CDR3, as DNA: TGTGCCAGCAGTGGACGGGACACTGAAGCTTTCTTT. Translated, it gives CASSGRDTEAFF.

The CDR3 nucleotides read TGTGCCAGCAGTTTAATTGGGAGCACAGATACGCAGTATTTT. The encoded protein is CASSLIGSTDTQYF. The rearrangement links TRBV12-3 or TRBV12-4 to TRBJ2-3; D not certain. Trimming removed 2 bases at V and 0 bases at J, with 6 bases between. The CDR3 spans 14 residues.

CDR3 in amino acids: CASSQDRTTYNEQFF. DNA of the CDR3: TGCGCCAGCAGCCAAGACAGGACTACCTACAATGAGCAGTTCTTC. V and J are TRBV4-3 and TRBJ2-1, with D possibly being TRBD2 (6 bases). There are 15 residues in the CDR3. Per the germline V gene, CDR1 is LGHNA and CDR2 is YSLEER. V was pared by 0 bases and J by 2 bases, with 8 bases between.

The chain carries TRBV3-1 and TRBJ2-3; no clear D gene. V lost 1 base, J lost 0 bases, and 14 bases lay in between. This CDR3 contains 17 residues. Germline assignment: CDR1 LGHDT and CDR2 YNNKEL (reference sequence). The CDR3 sequence is CASSQGRLGMSTDTQYF. In DNA, the CDR3 is TGTGCCAGCAGCCAAGGACGGCTGGGGATGAGCACAGATACGCAGTATTTT.

This clonotype was counted once. The chain links TRBV10-3 to TRBJ2-2, with TRBD1 as a possible D gene (8 bases). V was trimmed by 6 bases and J by 5 bases, leaving 16 bases between them. Germline V lookup: CDR1 ENHRY, CDR2 SYGVKD. This CDR3 region has 15 residues. The CDR3 spells CAISEQGGETGELFF. The CDR3 DNA reads as TGTGCCATCAGCGAACAGGGGGGGGAGACCGGGGAGCTGTTTTTT.

The chain joins TRBV4-2 to TRBJ2-7, with 7 bases aligning to TRBD2. This CDR3 contains 15 residues. Germline lookup yields CDR1 LGHNA and CDR2 YNFKEQ. After removal of 0 bases from V and 0 bases from J, the junction contained 2 bases not matched to a gene. CDR3 protein: CASSQEGTNSYEQYF. Here the CDR3 DNA reads TGTGCCAGCAGCCAAGAAGGGACTAACTCCTACGAGCAGTACTTC.

The rearrangement links TRBV20-1 to TRBJ2-5; 8 bases match TRBD2. Germline trimming cut 0 bases from V and 6 bases from J; bases unmatched to any gene: 15. Germline V lookup: CDR1 DFQATT, CDR2 SNEGSKA (reference sequence). The CDR3 spans 17 residues. The DNA for the CDR3 is TGCAGTGCTAGAGATTGGGGCGGGGGGCCATCCGTCCAGACCCAGTACTTC. It yields the protein CSARDWGGGPSVQTQYF.

The sample holds a few counts of this clonotype. This chain connects TRBV10-3 to TRBJ2-3; the match to TRBD1 covers 7 bases. The germline V gene encodes CDR1 ENHRY and CDR2 SYGVKD. The V gene end was trimmed by 2 bases and the J gene end by 1 base; junction bases not matched to a gene: 3. CDR3 length equals 15 residues. Here the CDR3 DNA reads TGTGCCATCAGTGAGGTCGGGACAGGCACAGATACGCAGTATTTT. Protein sequence: CAISEVGTGTDTQYF.

The chain is built from TRBV7-2 and TRBJ1-5; D remains unclear. V was pared by 5 bases and J by 2 bases, with 13 bases between. The germline V gene has CDR1 SGHTA and CDR2 FQGNSA. The CDR3 is 15 amino acids. CDR3 DNA sequence: TGTGCCAGCAGCGTTACGGGGAGGGGCAATCAGCCCCAGCATTTT. Protein sequence: CASSVTGRGNQPQHF.

The J gene is TRBJ2-1, the V gene TRBV5-4; 7 nucleotides match TRBD2. V shed 4 bases and J 5 bases; nucleotides not matched to a gene: 9. The CDR3 is 15 amino acids. Per germline, CDR1 SGHNT and CDR2 YYREEE (reference sequence). The DNA of the CDR3 is TGTGCCAGCAGCCTAAAGCGGGGATACAACAATGAGCAGTTCTTC. Translation: CASSLKRGYNNEQFF.

The chain carries TRBV10-3 and TRBJ1-1; D is perhaps TRBD1 (6 bases). V lost 10 bases to trimming and J lost 5 bases, with 17 bases between them. In germline, CDR1 is ENHRY, CDR2 SYGVKD. CDR3 length equals 13 residues. The CDR3 protein is CATGPRRGTEAFF. The DNA of the CDR3 is TGTGCCACCGGTCCCAGAAGGGGGACTGAAGCTTTCTTT.

This clonotype showed up just a few times. The chain uses TRBV11-2 and TRBJ2-7, with D perhaps being TRBD1 or TRBD2 (5 bases each). This CDR3 comprises 15 residues. Looked up from germline, CDR1 is SGHAT and CDR2 is FQNNGV. Trimming removed 4 bases at V and 4 bases at J, with 17 bases between. This CDR3 reads CASSSAGTPNYEQYF. The CDR3, as DNA: TGTGCCAGCAGCTCAGCCGGGACGCCCAATTACGAGCAGTACTTC.

The gene calls are TRBV14 and TRBJ1-2; possible D gene TRBD1, 6 bases. With 1 base removed from V and 8 bases from J, the gap between germline ends came to 20 bases. This CDR3 comprises 16 residues. CDR1 is SGHDN and CDR2 is FVKESK in the germline V gene. CDR3 loop: CASSQVVAGGAEGYTF. DNA of the CDR3: TGTGCCAGCAGCCAAGTTGTGGCTGGGGGGGCTGAAGGCTACACCTTC.